The TCR beta chain described here comes from a study of T cells in localized non-small cell lung cancer. Study findings and constraints: Appearance in adjacent lung was seen for a median approximately 58 of the top 100 tumor clones. The study found T cell clonality highest in uninvolved adjacent lung, above tumor.

This clone was detected only a few times. What it recognizes is unknown. The table came from immunoSEQ multiplex PCR; TCRdb's copy has only in-frame clones and leaves some out. The table shows about 14,000 clones, with 75% to 90% occurring only once. Germline V gene data show CDR1 as MGHRA and CDR2 as YSYEKL. The CDR3 has 14 residues. V was cut by 4 bases and J by 6 bases, with 15 bases left in between. The sequences come from peripheral blood, collected before any cancer treatment. This clonotype originated in a woman aged 35 to 70 with stage I lung adenocarcinoma. The genes are TRBV4-1 and TRBJ1-2; the D is unclear. In nucleotides, the CDR3 is TGCGCCAGCAGCCTCTGGCCGGGAGACCATGGCTACACCTTC. Its translation: CASSLWPGDHGYTF.